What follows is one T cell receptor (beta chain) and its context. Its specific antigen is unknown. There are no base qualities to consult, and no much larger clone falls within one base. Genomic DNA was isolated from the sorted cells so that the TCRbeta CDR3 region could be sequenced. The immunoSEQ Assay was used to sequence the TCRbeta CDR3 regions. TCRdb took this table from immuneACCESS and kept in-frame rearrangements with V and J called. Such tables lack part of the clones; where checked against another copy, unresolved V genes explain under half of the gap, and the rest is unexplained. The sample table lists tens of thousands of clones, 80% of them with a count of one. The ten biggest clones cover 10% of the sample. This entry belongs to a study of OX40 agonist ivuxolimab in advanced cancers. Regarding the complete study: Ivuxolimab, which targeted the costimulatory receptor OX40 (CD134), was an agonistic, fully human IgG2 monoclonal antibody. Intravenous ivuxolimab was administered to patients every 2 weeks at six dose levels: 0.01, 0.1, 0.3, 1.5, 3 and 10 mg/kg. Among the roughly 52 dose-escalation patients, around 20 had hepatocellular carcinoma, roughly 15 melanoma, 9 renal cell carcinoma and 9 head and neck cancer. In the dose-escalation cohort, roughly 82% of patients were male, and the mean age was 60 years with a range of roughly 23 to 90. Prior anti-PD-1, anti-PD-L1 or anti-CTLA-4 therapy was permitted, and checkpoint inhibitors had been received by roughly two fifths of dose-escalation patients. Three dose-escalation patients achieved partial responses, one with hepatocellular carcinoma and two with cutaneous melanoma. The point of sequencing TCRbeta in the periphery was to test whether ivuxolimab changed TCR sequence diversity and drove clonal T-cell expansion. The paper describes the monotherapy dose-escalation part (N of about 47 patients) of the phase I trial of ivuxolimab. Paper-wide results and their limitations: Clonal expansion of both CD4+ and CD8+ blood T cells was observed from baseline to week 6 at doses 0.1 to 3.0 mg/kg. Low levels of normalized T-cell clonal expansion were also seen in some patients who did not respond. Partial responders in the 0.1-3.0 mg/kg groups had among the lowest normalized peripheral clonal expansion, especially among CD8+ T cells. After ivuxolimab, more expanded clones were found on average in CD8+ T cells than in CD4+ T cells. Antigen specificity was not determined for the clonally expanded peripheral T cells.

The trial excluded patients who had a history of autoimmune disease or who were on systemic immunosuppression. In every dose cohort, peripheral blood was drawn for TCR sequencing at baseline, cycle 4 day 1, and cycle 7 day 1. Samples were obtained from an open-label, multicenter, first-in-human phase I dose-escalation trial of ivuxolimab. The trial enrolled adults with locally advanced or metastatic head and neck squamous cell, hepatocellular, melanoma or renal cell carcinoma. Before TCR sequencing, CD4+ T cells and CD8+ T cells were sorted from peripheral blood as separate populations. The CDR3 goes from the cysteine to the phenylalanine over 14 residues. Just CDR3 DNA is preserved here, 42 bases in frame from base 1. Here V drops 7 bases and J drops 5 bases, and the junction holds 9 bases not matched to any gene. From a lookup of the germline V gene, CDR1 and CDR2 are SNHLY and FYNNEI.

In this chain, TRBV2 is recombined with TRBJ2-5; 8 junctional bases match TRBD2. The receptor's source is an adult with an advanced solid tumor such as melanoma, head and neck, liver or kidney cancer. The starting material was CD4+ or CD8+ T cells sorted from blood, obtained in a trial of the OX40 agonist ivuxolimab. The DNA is TGTGCCAGCACACTCCCGGGACTAGGCGAGACCCAGTACTTC. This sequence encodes CASTLPGLGETQYF.